This T cell receptor (beta chain) was captured by sequencing in a study of shared clonotypes between healthy human individuals. Broader study findings: All-four-donor shared clonotypes had higher generation probabilities than non-shared clonotypes did.

Repertoires were generated with immunoSEQ multiplex PCR, while TCRdb's copy carries only in-frame clones and drops some. The repertoire has over 2 million clones, just under 95% of them found once; the top ten carry more than 0.95%. In the case of this clone: The antigen is not known.

The germline gives CDR1 MNHEY, CDR2 SMNVEV (reference sequence). V lost 5 bases to trimming and J lost 1 base, with 11 bases between them. This CDR3 comprises 14 residues. Naivety among CD8 cells was defined by CD45RO negativity and positive CCR7 selection, thereby excluding terminally differentiated effector memory CD45RA+ cells. Participating donors were healthy, HIV-negative adults free of recent acute infections or vaccinations. The sequencing input was naive CD8+ T cells sorted from blood. The sequence derives from a man younger than 35 in good health. The chain recombines TRBV27 with TRBJ2-5; no clear D gene. The CDR3 DNA sequence: TGTGCCAGCAGTCCCCCGGGTCTCCAAGAGACCCAGTACTTC. Amino acid sequence: CASSPPGLQETQYF.